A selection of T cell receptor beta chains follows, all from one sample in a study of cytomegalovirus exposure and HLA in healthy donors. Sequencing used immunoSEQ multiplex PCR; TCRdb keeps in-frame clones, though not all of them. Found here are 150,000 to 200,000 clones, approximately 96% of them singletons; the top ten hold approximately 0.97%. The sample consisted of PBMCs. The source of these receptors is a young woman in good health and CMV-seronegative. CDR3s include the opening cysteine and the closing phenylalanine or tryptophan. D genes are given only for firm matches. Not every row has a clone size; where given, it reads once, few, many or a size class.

cdr3_nt: TGTGCCAGCAGTTCACGGACCGGGGATGGAACGCAGTATTTT
cdr3_aa: CASSSRTGDGTQYF
d_call: NA
v_call: TRBV27
clone_size: NA
j_call: TRBJ2-3

cdr3_nt: TGTGCCAGCAGCCTCCCGAGAGGGACAGGGGACACAGATACGCAGTATTTT
cdr3_aa: CASSLPRGTGDTDTQYF
d_call: TRBD1
v_call: TRBV14
clone_size: NA
j_call: TRBJ2-3

cdr3_nt: TGTGCCAGCAGCCGGACAGCTAATGAAAAACTGTTTTTT
cdr3_aa: CASSRTANEKLFF
d_call: NA
v_call: TRBV6-6
clone_size: NA
j_call: TRBJ1-4

cdr3_nt: TGTGCCAGCAGCACCTCTTCCGGGAGGGGAGAAGCTTTCTTT
cdr3_aa: CASSTSSGRGEAFF
d_call: NA
v_call: TRBV7-2
clone_size: NA
j_call: TRBJ1-1

cdr3_nt: TGTGCCAGCAGCTTAGACTATGCCTCACCCCTCCACTTT
cdr3_aa: CASSLDYASPLHF
d_call: NA
v_call: TRBV7-3
clone_size: NA
j_call: TRBJ1-6

cdr3_nt: TGTGCCAGCAGCTTAGTCGACAGCAGCAATCAGCCCCAGCATTTT
cdr3_aa: CASSLVDSSNQPQHF
d_call: NA
v_call: TRBV7-2
clone_size: NA
j_call: TRBJ1-5

cdr3_nt: TGTGCCAGCAGCAAGGGACAGGTCTCTAATTCACCCCTCCACTTT
cdr3_aa: CASSKGQVSNSPLHF
d_call: TRBD1
v_call: TRBV5-6
clone_size: NA
j_call: TRBJ1-6

cdr3_nt: TGTGCCAGCAGTGAATCCAGGGGGCTGAGATACAATGAGCAGTTCTTC
cdr3_aa: CASSESRGLRYNEQFF
d_call: TRBD1
v_call: TRBV25-1
clone_size: NA
j_call: TRBJ2-1

cdr3_nt: TGTGCCAGCCTCCCGGCCGGGATGAACACTGAAGCTTTCTTT
cdr3_aa: CASLPAGMNTEAFF
d_call: NA
v_call: TRBV27
clone_size: once
j_call: TRBJ1-1

cdr3_nt: TGTGCCAGCAGTGAAACTTCTCGACTAGCGGGGGGACGTGAGCAGTTCTTC
cdr3_aa: CASSETSRLAGGREQFF
d_call: TRBD2
v_call: TRBV6-1
clone_size: NA
j_call: TRBJ2-1

cdr3_nt: TGTGCCAGCAGTGAAGGGCAGGTTAATGAAAAACTGTTTTTT
cdr3_aa: CASSEGQVNEKLFF
d_call: NA
v_call: TRBV25-1
clone_size: NA
j_call: TRBJ1-4

cdr3_nt: TGTAGCAGCAGTGAGGGGGGACAGGGAGACAATCAGCCCCAGCATTTT
cdr3_aa: CSSSEGGQGDNQPQHF
d_call: TRBD1
v_call: TRBV2
clone_size: NA
j_call: TRBJ1-5

cdr3_nt: TGTGCCAGCAGCCAAGATTCAGGGTACGGCTACACCTTC
cdr3_aa: CASSQDSGYGYTF
d_call: NA
v_call: TRBV14
clone_size: once
j_call: TRBJ1-2

cdr3_nt: TGTGCCAGCCGGGACAGGGAAGGGAACACTGAAGCTTTCTTT
cdr3_aa: CASRDREGNTEAFF
d_call: TRBD1
v_call: TRBV18
clone_size: once
j_call: TRBJ1-1

cdr3_nt: TGTGCCACCAGCAGATCCTTAGAAGTAACAGGGGATGAAAAACTGTTTTTT
cdr3_aa: CATSRSLEVTGDEKLFF
d_call: TRBD1
v_call: TRBV15
clone_size: NA
j_call: TRBJ1-4

cdr3_nt: TGTGCCACCCAGCCGGGACTCACGGGAACCGGGGAGCTGTTTTTT
cdr3_aa: CATQPGLTGTGELFF
d_call: NA
v_call: TRBV18
clone_size: NA
j_call: TRBJ2-2

cdr3_nt: TGTGCCAGCGCTACGGGGCAGGGACGGTTAGCGGGGGACGAGCAGTACTTC
cdr3_aa: CASATGQGRLAGDEQYF
d_call: TRBD2
v_call: TRBV7-9
clone_size: NA
j_call: TRBJ2-7

cdr3_nt: TGTGCCAGCAGCTTAGCGGGGGGAGGAGAGACCCAGTACTTC
cdr3_aa: CASSLAGGGETQYF
d_call: NA
v_call: TRBV7-2
clone_size: NA
j_call: TRBJ2-5

cdr3_nt: TGTGCCAGCAGCGTAGCTGGGTCAGGGGCCTTTTCGGCAGATACGCAGTATTTT
cdr3_aa: CASSVAGSGAFSADTQYF
d_call: NA
v_call: TRBV9
clone_size: NA
j_call: TRBJ2-3

cdr3_nt: TGTGCCAGCAGCAGACAGTACCAAGAGACCCAGTACTTC
cdr3_aa: CASSRQYQETQYF
d_call: NA
v_call: TRBV21-1
clone_size: NA
j_call: TRBJ2-5

cdr3_nt: TGTGCCAGCAGCCAAAGAACCGGGACTAGGAACAATGAGCAGTTCTTC
cdr3_aa: CASSQRTGTRNNEQFF
d_call: TRBD2
v_call: TRBV4-2
clone_size: NA
j_call: TRBJ2-1

cdr3_nt: TGCGCCAGCAGTCAAACGCCGGTAGGGTTTTCGAAGGGGAATTCACCCCTCCACTTT
cdr3_aa: CASSQTPVGFSKGNSPLHF
d_call: NA
v_call: TRBV23-1
clone_size: NA
j_call: TRBJ1-6

cdr3_nt: TGCGCCAGCAGCCTTACAGGGGGCAATGAGCAGTTCTTC
cdr3_aa: CASSLTGGNEQFF
d_call: TRBD1
v_call: TRBV5-1
clone_size: once
j_call: TRBJ2-1

cdr3_nt: TGTGCCAGCAGTTACTCGAGGGTCGGGGAGCTGTTTTTT
cdr3_aa: CASSYSRVGELFF
d_call: NA
v_call: TRBV6-5
clone_size: NA
j_call: TRBJ2-2

cdr3_nt: TGTGCCAGCAGCCATAGGACTAGCCCGACAGATACGCAGTATTTT
cdr3_aa: CASSHRTSPTDTQYF
d_call: TRBD2
v_call: TRBV7-3
clone_size: NA
j_call: TRBJ2-3

cdr3_nt: TGCGCCAGCAGCTTCGGTGGGGCATACGAGGAGACCCAGTACTTC
cdr3_aa: CASSFGGAYEETQYF
d_call: NA
v_call: TRBV5-1
clone_size: NA
j_call: TRBJ2-5

cdr3_nt: TGTGCCAGTAGTATAGGTTGGCAGAGACAACATTTT
cdr3_aa: CASSIGWQRQHF
d_call: NA
v_call: TRBV19
clone_size: NA
j_call: TRBJ1-5

cdr3_nt: TGCAGCGTTGAAGATGTCGGTGGCTACACCTTC
cdr3_aa: CSVEDVGGYTF
d_call: NA
v_call: TRBV29-1
clone_size: NA
j_call: TRBJ1-2

cdr3_nt: TGTGCCAGCAGCCCCCTCGGGGGAAATCAGCCCCAGCATTTT
cdr3_aa: CASSPLGGNQPQHF
d_call: NA
v_call: TRBV2
clone_size: NA
j_call: TRBJ1-5

cdr3_nt: TGTGCCAGCAGCTTTAGCGGGTTGCAAGAGACCCAGTACTTC
cdr3_aa: CASSFSGLQETQYF
d_call: TRBD2
v_call: TRBV5-6
clone_size: NA
j_call: TRBJ2-5

cdr3_nt: TGTGCCAGCAGCCCCCAAGATACGCAGTATTTT
cdr3_aa: CASSPQDTQYF
d_call: NA
v_call: TRBV11-2
clone_size: once
j_call: TRBJ2-3

cdr3_nt: TGTGCCAGCAGTGAAGGAGGGGGCAATTATGGCTACACCTTC
cdr3_aa: CASSEGGGNYGYTF
d_call: TRBD1
v_call: TRBV6-1
clone_size: NA
j_call: TRBJ1-2

cdr3_nt: TGTGCCAGCAGCTTCTGGCCTCAACAGGGACTAAGCTACGAGCAGTACTTC
cdr3_aa: CASSFWPQQGLSYEQYF
d_call: NA
v_call: TRBV7-9
clone_size: NA
j_call: TRBJ2-7

cdr3_nt: TGTGCCAGCAGTGGAGAGGGGGCGAACACCGGGGAGCTGTTTTTT
cdr3_aa: CASSGEGANTGELFF
d_call: NA
v_call: TRBV6-1
clone_size: NA
j_call: TRBJ2-2

cdr3_nt: TGTGCCAGCAGCTTGTGGGACAGGGGGCGAGTGGTCACTGAAGCTTTCTTT
cdr3_aa: CASSLWDRGRVVTEAFF
d_call: TRBD1
v_call: TRBV5-6
clone_size: once
j_call: TRBJ1-1

cdr3_nt: TGTGCCAGCTCACCACCTCAAGGGGGGGGTGGCAAAAACATTCAGTACTTC
cdr3_aa: CASSPPQGGGGKNIQYF
d_call: NA
v_call: TRBV18
clone_size: NA
j_call: TRBJ2-4

cdr3_nt: TGCGCCAGCCAGATAGGCGGGGGAGAGACCCAGTACTTC
cdr3_aa: CASQIGGGETQYF
d_call: TRBD2
v_call: TRBV5-1
clone_size: once
j_call: TRBJ2-5

cdr3_nt: TGTGCCAGCAGCTTAAGACAGGTGGAAGAGCAGTACTTC
cdr3_aa: CASSLRQVEEQYF
d_call: NA
v_call: TRBV13
clone_size: NA
j_call: TRBJ2-7

cdr3_nt: TGTGCCAGCAGCCCCAACTACCCATACGAGCAGTACTTC
cdr3_aa: CASSPNYPYEQYF
d_call: NA
v_call: TRBV7-8
clone_size: NA
j_call: TRBJ2-7

cdr3_nt: TGTGCCAGCAGTGAAATAGCGCCGTCGCCAACCTACGAGCAGTACTTC
cdr3_aa: CASSEIAPSPTYEQYF
d_call: NA
v_call: TRBV27
clone_size: NA
j_call: TRBJ2-7

cdr3_nt: TGCGCCAGCAGCCGCCCGCGAGAAAAACTGTTTTTT
cdr3_aa: CASSRPREKLFF
d_call: NA
v_call: TRBV4-1
clone_size: NA
j_call: TRBJ1-4